The rows below give T cell receptor beta chains drawn from one sample of a study of PD-L1 blockade in urothelial cancer. The protocol was immunoSEQ multiplex PCR, while the TCRdb copy is restricted to in-frame clones and leaves out a portion. The data show roughly 95,000 clones, around 90% seen once. Sequenced material: PBMCs, taken around atezolizumab (anti-PD-L1) treatment. The receptor source for this set is a man between 60 and 70 years old with urothelial cancer. Both conserved end residues are part of each CDR3. D genes are given only for firm matches. Size is omitted from some rows. Given values are once, few, many or a class for expanded clones.

TRBJ1-4 NA TRBD1 TRBV6-6 TGTGCCAGCAGTTTGGAGGGGGCTAGGGAAAAACTGTTTTTT CASSLEGAREKLFF
TRBJ2-7 NA TRBD1 TRBV30 TGTGCCTGGAGCGAAGGGACAGGGGGTCCCTACGAGCAGTACTTC CAWSEGTGGPYEQYF
TRBJ2-3 NA TRBD2 TRBV5-4 TGTGCCAGCAGCCCCGAGCGGGGGGGTCTCACAGATACGCAGTATTTT CASSPERGGLTDTQYF
TRBJ2-1 NA NA TRBV19 TGTGCCAGTAGTATAGTGGGAGCCTACAATGAGCAGTTCTTC CASSIVGAYNEQFF
TRBJ2-7 NA TRBD2 TRBV11-2 TGTGCCAGCAGCTTAGTAGCGGGGTGGGCCTACGAGCAGTACTTC CASSLVAGWAYEQYF
TRBJ1-5 once TRBD1 TRBV5-1 TGCGCCAGCAGCTTGGGACCGGGACAGGAACAAAGCAATCAGCCCCAGCATTTT CASSLGPGQEQSNQPQHF
TRBJ1-1 once NA TRBV7-3 TGTGCCAGCAGCTCGTCGGGCACTGAAGCTTTCTTT CASSSSGTEAFF
TRBJ2-7 NA NA TRBV6-1 TGTGCCAGCACGCTCGGGACAGCGGGCTACGAGCAGTACTTC CASTLGTAGYEQYF
TRBJ1-1 NA NA TRBV7-9 TGTGCCAGCAGCCCCAGGACAGCCCCGAACACTGAAGCTTTCTTT CASSPRTAPNTEAFF
TRBJ2-2 NA NA TRBV29-1 TGCAGCGTTGAGCGTGGGGCCGGAATTAACACCGGGGAGCTGTTTTTT CSVERGAGINTGELFF
TRBJ2-2 once NA TRBV7-8 TGTGCCAGCAGCTTAGCGGGTGGGGGGGGCAACGGGGAGCTGTTTTTT CASSLAGGGGNGELFF
TRBJ1-3 NA NA TRBV18 TGTGCCAGCTCACCAGCTGTGGTAGAAGGAAACACCATATATTTT CASSPAVVEGNTIYF
TRBJ1-3 NA TRBD1 TRBV12-5 TGTGCTAGTGGTTTGGTATTGGGCAGGGGGAGCTCTGGAAACACCATATATTTT CASGLVLGRGSSGNTIYF
TRBJ1-2 NA NA TRBV5-1 TGCGCCAGCTCAGGGGAAGAGGGGAATGGCTACACCTTC CASSGEEGNGYTF
TRBJ2-1 NA TRBD2 TRBV10-3 TGTGCCATCAGTGAGTCCCCACTCCTAGCGGGGGGGCCCGGTGAGCAGTTCTTC CAISESPLLAGGPGEQFF
TRBJ2-3 NA TRBD2 TRBV7-9 TGTGCCAGCAGCCTGGGACTAGCGGGAGCAGATACGCAGTATTTT CASSLGLAGADTQYF
TRBJ1-2 NA TRBD1 TRBV7-9 TGTGCCAGCAGCTTAGCCATGACAGGGTATGGCTACACCTTC CASSLAMTGYGYTF
TRBJ1-2 NA NA TRBV18 TGTGCCAGCTCACCACTACGGGAAATGAACTATGGCTACACCTTC CASSPLREMNYGYTF
TRBJ1-6 NA TRBD1 TRBV2 TGTGCCAGCAGTTTTTTCGGGACAGGGGTCGTCAGCTCCTATAATTCACCCCTCCACTTT CASSFFGTGVVSSYNSPLHF
TRBJ2-3 NA TRBD1 TRBV28 TGTGCCAGCATCGTCGGACAGGGAGGCACAGATACGCAGTATTTT CASIVGQGGTDTQYF
TRBJ2-1 NA NA TRBV5-4 TGTGCCAGCAGCTTGGGACAGGTAGGGGGCAATGAGCAGTTCTTC CASSLGQVGGNEQFF
TRBJ1-5 NA NA TRBV10-3 TGTGCCATCAGTGAGTCAGTTCACAGGGACAATCAGCCCCAGCATTTT CAISESVHRDNQPQHF
TRBJ1-1 NA TRBD1 TRBV19 TGTGCCACTAACGTATACCGGACGTCGGCCCAGGGGGCGCAGACTGAAGCTTTCTTT CATNVYRTSAQGAQTEAFF
TRBJ1-6 NA NA TRBV5-1 TGCGCCAGCAGCTTATCCCCGAGCTCCTATAATTCACCCCTCCACTTT CASSLSPSSYNSPLHF
TRBJ2-5 NA NA TRBV11-3 TGTGCCAGCAGCCCGGACAGCCAAGAGACCCAGTACTTC CASSPDSQETQYF
TRBJ2-2 NA NA TRBV28 TGTGCCAGCAGTGCGGTGGGGGAGCTGTTTTTT CASSAVGELFF
TRBJ2-7 NA TRBD2 TRBV7-2 TGTGCCAGCAGCTTAGCCCTGGCTAGCGGGGGTTGGGAGCAGTACTTC CASSLALASGGWEQYF
TRBJ2-3 NA TRBD2 TRBV11-3 TGTGCCAGCAGCTTCGCCAGCGGGGGGGCCGGCACAGATACGCAGTATTTT CASSFASGGAGTDTQYF
TRBJ2-7 NA TRBD1 TRBV5-1 TGCGCCAGCAGCTCCGTCCGGGACAGGGTTGCCGAGCAGTACTTC CASSSVRDRVAEQYF
TRBJ1-4 NA TRBD1 TRBV6-1 TGTGCCACCGGGACAGGGGTAGGAAAACTGTTTTTT CATGTGVGKLFF
TRBJ2-5 NA TRBD2 TRBV7-2 TGTGCCAGCAGCTTAGGGCTAGCGGGAGTTGGGAAGACCCAGTACTTC CASSLGLAGVGKTQYF
TRBJ2-1 NA NA TRBV7-2 TGTGCCAGCAGCTTACAGGGAATTGGGGTAGATGAGCAGTTCTTC CASSLQGIGVDEQFF
TRBJ2-3 NA TRBD2 TRBV30 TGTGCCTGGAGTGAAAGCGGGAGTGGAAAACGGGATACGCAGTATTTT CAWSESGSGKRDTQYF
TRBJ1-2 NA TRBD1 TRBV4-3 TGCGCCAGCAGCCAGGACAGGGGAAACTATGGCTACACCTTC CASSQDRGNYGYTF
TRBJ1-5 NA NA TRBV19 TGTGCCAGTACCCCCGGACAAGATTATAGCAATCAGCCCCAGCATTTT CASTPGQDYSNQPQHF
TRBJ2-1 NA NA TRBV11-1 TGTGCCAGCAGTACGCAGTATGAGCAGTTCTTC CASSTQYEQFF
TRBJ1-1 NA NA TRBV30 TGTGCCTGGAGTTTTGGGGGCGCCGGGAACACTGAAGCTTTCTTT CAWSFGGAGNTEAFF
TRBJ2-1 NA NA TRBV9 TGTGCCAGCAGCGCCGGGACTCTTACCTACAATGAGCAGTTCTTC CASSAGTLTYNEQFF
TRBJ1-2 NA TRBD1 TRBV2 TGTGCCAGCAGTGCTTTCTCACAGGGGTACTACACCTTC CASSAFSQGYYTF
TRBJ1-1 NA NA TRBV7-2 TGTGCCAGCAAGCTGGACATTTTGAACACTGAAGCTTTCTTT CASKLDILNTEAFF
TRBJ1-2 NA NA TRBV28 TGTGCCAGCAGGACTACAGGGACTAACTATGGCTACACCTTC CASRTTGTNYGYTF
TRBJ2-4 NA TRBD1 TRBV4-2 TGTGCCAGCAGCCCACAGACAGGGGTAAAAAACATTCAGTACTTC CASSPQTGVKNIQYF
TRBJ2-1 NA TRBD2 TRBV28 TGTGCCAGCAGTACCCTAATCGGGGGGGGAAATGAGCAGTTCTTC CASSTLIGGGNEQFF
TRBJ2-5 NA NA TRBV6-1 TGTGCCAGCAGGGTCTCCGGGACAGCGGGAGAGACCCAGTACTTC CASRVSGTAGETQYF
TRBJ2-1 NA NA TRBV7-2 TGTGCCAGCAGCGACAGACGGGGAGGTGGTTGGGAGCAGTTCTTC CASSDRRGGGWEQFF
TRBJ2-5 NA TRBD1 TRBV28 TGTGCCAGCAGTTTCGGGGGACAGGGACAAGAGACCCAGTACTTC CASSFGGQGQETQYF
TRBJ2-7 NA NA TRBV6-6 TGTGCCAGCAGTTACAGGGGTAGCTACGAGCAGTACTTC CASSYRGSYEQYF
TRBJ1-2 NA TRBD1 TRBV5-1 TGCGCCAGCAGTCCTCCAGACAGGGTACATGGCTACACCTTC CASSPPDRVHGYTF
TRBJ2-2 NA NA TRBV5-1 TGCGCCAGCAGCTTGACACCCGCGAACACCGGGGAGCTGTTTTTT CASSLTPANTGELFF
TRBJ2-7 NA NA TRBV29-1 TGCAGCGTTGAAGATCCGGAGGGGCGATCTTACGAGCAGTACTTC CSVEDPEGRSYEQYF
TRBJ2-7 NA NA TRBV27 TGTGCCAGCAGTTTATATGACACTTCCTACGAGCAGTACTTC CASSLYDTSYEQYF
TRBJ2-7 NA NA TRBV6-5 TGTGCCAGCAGTTACTCGAGGGAGAACTACGAGCAGTACTTC CASSYSRENYEQYF
TRBJ2-2 NA TRBD1 TRBV9 TGTGCCAGCAGCGTGGGACAGGGGGTAGGGAACACCGGGGAGCTGTTTTTT CASSVGQGVGNTGELFF